These 27 T cell receptor beta chains came from one sample sequenced in a study of T-cell memory formation after mild COVID-19. MiXCR, applied by TCRdb to the 5' RACE reads, yields one record per CDR3 protein. The sample holds over 350,000 distinct CDR3 sequences, about 15% seen once. Specimen: PBMCs or a T cell subset sorted from them (not recorded which). These receptors came from a man younger than 35 who had mild COVID-19 (a few samples of this study predate the infection). Cell type and time point are not known.

V usage is TRBV2 and J usage is TRBJ2-7; D gene unclear. The V end was cut by 4 bases, the J end by 1 base, with 5 bases between. The V gene's germline CDR1 is SNHLY and CDR2 FYNNEI. The CDR3 is 12 residues long. The chain's CDR3 is CASSARSYEQYV. The CDR3 DNA is TGTGCCAGCAGTGCCCGTTCCTACGAGCAGTACGTC.

The rearrangement joins TRBV7-8 to TRBJ1-6; no reliable D call. The CDR3 is 15 amino acids. Germline CDR1 SGHVS, CDR2 FQNEAQ. With 0 bases removed from V and 10 bases from J, the gap between germline ends came to 13 bases. CDR3 in amino acids: CASSLAPTEWSPLHF. The CDR3 coding sequence is TGTGCCAGCAGCTTAGCCCCAACAGAGTGGTCACCCCTCCACTTT.

This clonotype was seen a few times. V usage is TRBV6-2 or TRBV6-3 and J usage is TRBJ2-1; 7 bases line up with TRBD2. The CDR3 runs 12 residues. CDR1 and CDR2 from the germline V gene are MNHEY and SVGEGT. V dropped 6 bases and J dropped 8; count of bases not matched to a gene: 4. The CDR3 spells CASRTSSYEQFF. Here the CDR3 DNA reads TGTGCCAGCAGGACTAGCAGCTATGAGCAGTTCTTC.

This clonotype was seen a handful of times. The rearrangement uses TRBV12-3 or TRBV12-4 and TRBJ1-1; D is undetermined. Trimming stripped 2 bases from V and 7 bases from J, with 8 bases between. CDR3 length equals 12 residues. The CDR3 sequence is CASSLWKIEAFF. The CDR3 DNA is TGTGCCAGCAGTTTATGGAAGATTGAAGCTTTCTTT.

This chain links TRBV7-9 with TRBJ2-7; no definite D call. Trimming cost V 1 base and J 3 bases, with 7 bases left between them. This CDR3 region has 13 residues. Germline lookup yields CDR1 SEHNR and CDR2 FQNEAQ (reference sequence). The CDR3 reads CASSLGPYYEQYV. The CDR3 DNA reads as TGTGCCAGCAGCTTAGGTCCCTACTACGAGCAGTACGTC.

Only a few counts were recorded for this clonotype. The J gene is TRBJ2-7, the V gene TRBV19, with D uncertain. Trimming removed 0 bases from V and 6 bases from J, with 12 bases in between. Germline assignment: CDR1 LNHDA and CDR2 SQIVND (reference sequence). The CDR3 consists of 14 residues. The CDR3 region has the DNA TGTGCCAGTAGTATAGATGGCGCCGTCGGCGAGCAGTACTTC. It yields the protein CASSIDGAVGEQYF.

The V gene is TRBV4-1, the J gene TRBJ1-1; D unclear. This CDR3 is built from 15 residues. V was cut by 0 bases and J by 4 bases, with 12 bases left in between. Germline V gene lookup returns CDR1 MGHRA and CDR2 YSYEKL. CDR3 residues: CASSQDNAPGTEAFF. The CDR3 coding sequence is TGCGCCAGCAGCCAAGATAATGCCCCTGGCACTGAAGCTTTCTTT.

The chain recombines TRBV7-9 with TRBJ2-5; D possibly corresponds to TRBD2 (6 bases). V lost 9 bases and J 4 bases, leaving 12 bases between the germline ends. The CDR3 consists of 12 residues. Germline V gives CDR1 SEHNR, CDR2 FQNEAQ (reference sequence). This CDR3 reads CARGGDRETQYF. CDR3 nucleotide sequence: TGTGCCAGGGGGGGTGACCGAGAGACCCAGTACTTC.

Comments on this clonotype: The junction shows a germline mismatch at one end, possibly a read error. The genes are TRBV12-3 or TRBV12-4 and TRBJ2-5, with D maybe TRBD1 (6 bases). This CDR3 comprises 13 residues. The CDR3 is CASRYREEETRYF. As DNA, the CDR3 is TGTGCCAGCAGGTACAGGGAAGAGGAGACCCGGTACTTC.

In this sample, this clonotype turned up a few times. The V gene is TRBV30, the J gene TRBJ2-5; D unclear. The CDR3 consists of 10 residues. V lost 5 bases, J lost 3 bases, and 4 bases lay in between. The germline CDR1 and CDR2 sequences are GTSNPN and SVGIG (reference sequence). The CDR3: CAWGEETQYF. The DNA for the CDR3 is TGTGCCTGGGGGGAAGAGACCCAGTACTTC.

This clonotype came up a few times. The chain employs TRBV7-2 and TRBJ1-5; D possibly corresponds to TRBD1 (5 bases). Trimming removed 4 bases from V and 0 bases from J, with 10 bases in between. Germline CDR1 is SGHTA and CDR2 is FQGNSA. This CDR3 region has 15 residues. The CDR3 DNA is TGTGCCAGCAGCTCACAGGCAAATAGCAATCAGCCCCAGCATTTT. Translation gives CASSSQANSNQPQHF.

This clonotype was observed a few times. The chain links TRBV12-3 or TRBV12-4 to TRBJ1-6; TRBD1 is a possible D gene (6 bases). The CDR3 contains 12 residues. V was clipped by 6 bases and J by 8 bases, with 8 bases between them. The CDR3 DNA sequence: TGTGCCAGCAGCCGGACAGATTCACCCCTCCACTTT. It encodes CASSRTDSPLHF.

The chain couples TRBV12-3 or TRBV12-4 to TRBJ2-1; D assignment may be TRBD1 or TRBD2 (6 bases each). The CDR3 is made up of 16 amino acids. V lost 7 bases and J 10 bases, leaving 26 bases between the germline ends. CDR3 in DNA: TGTGCCAGCACCAAGGGGGTGGGGGGAGCGCTAGCGGAGCAGTTCTTC. It encodes CASTKGVGGALAEQFF.

This clonotype was picked up a small number of times. V usage is TRBV6-5 and J usage is TRBJ2-5; no definite D call. With 0 bases removed from V and 4 bases from J, the gap between germline ends came to 9 bases. The V gene's germline CDR1 is MNHEY and CDR2 SVGAGI. This CDR3 has 14 amino acids. CDR3 in amino acids: CASSYSILGETQYF. The CDR3 DNA reads TGTGCCAGCAGTTACTCGATCCTAGGAGAGACCCAGTACTTC.

This clonotype was seen a few times. The J gene is TRBJ2-1, the V gene TRBV7-3; 12 bases are a match to TRBD2. V shed 1 base and J 4 bases; nucleotides not matched to a gene: 5. Germline loops: CDR1 SGHTA, CDR2 FQGTGA. The CDR3 covers 17 residues. CDR3 amino acids: CASSLNAGLAGYNEQFF. CDR3 nucleotide sequence: TGTGCCAGCAGCTTAAATGCGGGACTAGCGGGTTACAATGAGCAGTTCTTC. Combining the CDR3 with reference TRBV7-3 and TRBJ2-1 gives the whole variable domain GAGVSQTPSNKVTEKGKYVELRCDPISGHTALYWYRQSLGQGPEFLIYFQGTGAADDSGLPNDRFFAVRPEGSVSTLKIQRTERGDSAVYLCASSLNAGLAGYNEQFFGPGTRLTVL.

This clonotype has at least ten counts. The chain carries TRBV5-1 and TRBJ2-1; 8 bases are shared with TRBD1. The CDR3 runs to 14 residues. Germline CDR1 SGHRS, CDR2 YFSETQ. Trimming took 7 bases from V and 5 from J; bases not matched to a gene: 8. The CDR3 spells CASSQDREDNEQFF. CDR3 in DNA: TGCGCCAGCTCTCAGGACAGGGAGGACAATGAGCAGTTCTTC. The whole variable domain, filled in from reference TRBV5-1 and TRBJ2-1, reads KAGVTQTPRYLIKTRGQQVTLSCSPISGHRSVSWYQQTPGQGLQFLFEYFSETQRNKGNFPGRFSGRQFSNSRSEMNVSTLELGDSALYLCASSQDREDNEQFFGPGTRLTVL.

The rearrangement links TRBV2 to TRBJ2-5, with unresolved D. Trimming took 6 bases from V and 2 from J, leaving 7 bases between them. CDR3 size: 12 residues. The germline V gene encodes CDR1 SNHLY and CDR2 FYNNEI. The CDR3 sequence is CASRTWQETQYF. CDR3 nucleotide sequence: TGTGCCAGCAGGACCTGGCAAGAGACCCAGTACTTC.

In the case of this clonotype: Because the CDR3 is missing its conserved closing phenylalanine or tryptophan, this is likely a read error. The chain carries TRBV12-3 or TRBV12-4 and TRBJ1-2; tentatively, D is TRBD1 (5 bases). The CDR3 contains 14 residues. Trimming removed 7 bases at V and 10 bases at J, with 22 bases between. CDR3 in amino acids: CASTDTSGSFPYTI. The CDR3 DNA follows: TGTGCCAGCACCGACACTTCAGGGTCTTTTCCCTACACCATC.

The chain recombines TRBV20-1 with TRBJ2-5; 8 bases match TRBD2. The CDR3 spans 15 residues. With V trimmed by 3 bases and J by 4 bases, 10 bases remained unmatched. Germline V CDR1 and CDR2: DFQATT, SNEGSKA (reference sequence). The CDR3 coding sequence is TGCAGTGCTAGCAGGCCCAGGCTAGCGGGAGAGACCCAGTACTTC. Translating gives CSASRPRLAGETQYF.

The chain is built from TRBV9 and TRBJ2-3; 10 positions agree with TRBD1. The germline gives CDR1 SGDLS, CDR2 YYNGEE. The CDR3 length is 14 residues. Trimming at V came to 8 bases and at J to 4 bases, leaving 7 bases not matched to a gene. The CDR3: CASNPGQGSDTQYF. CDR3 DNA: TGTGCCAGTAACCCGGGACAGGGGTCAGATACGCAGTATTTT.

The J gene is TRBJ1-1, the V gene TRBV7-3, with a tentative D call TRBD1 (6 bases). Germline V gives CDR1 SGHTA, CDR2 FQGTGA. This CDR3 has 16 amino acids. V was clipped by 4 bases and J by 6 bases, with 21 bases between them. The DNA for the CDR3 is TGTGCCAGCAGCTCCTCGAGAGAAAGGGGGTTCTCTGAAGCTTTCTTT. Protein sequence: CASSSSRERGFSEAFF.

The chain has TRBV6-6 and TRBJ2-3, with D perhaps matching TRBD2 (6 bases). Per germline, CDR1 MNHNY and CDR2 SVGAGI (reference sequence). The V gene lost 7 bases and the J gene lost 3 bases, with 17 bases spanning the gap. The CDR3 has 15 amino acids. In DNA, the CDR3 is TGTGCCAGCATGGGAGGCCCCCGGGGGACAGATACGCAGTATTTT. Translation gives CASMGGPRGTDTQYF.

The chain is built from TRBV20-1 and TRBJ2-1; TRBD2 aligns across 10 bases. The germline V gene has CDR1 DFQATT and CDR2 SNEGSKA (reference sequence). The CDR3 runs 20 residues. The V gene end was trimmed by 0 bases and the J gene end by 5 bases; junction bases not matched to a gene: 19. The chain's CDR3 is CSARDFVTSGMYAGHNEQFF. The DNA of the CDR3 is TGCAGTGCTAGAGATTTTGTTACTAGCGGGATGTACGCTGGTCACAATGAGCAGTTCTTC.

V and J are TRBV7-9 and TRBJ2-7; D gene ambiguous. Germline V gene lookup returns CDR1 SEHNR and CDR2 FQNEAQ (reference sequence). The CDR3 is made up of 14 amino acids. The ends were cut back, 1 base at V and 0 bases at J, with 7 bases in the middle. The CDR3 bases are TGTGCCAGCAGCTTAGAGGCAGTCTCCTACGAGCAGTACTTC. It codes for CASSLEAVSYEQYF.

The V gene is TRBV6-5, the J gene TRBJ2-6, with D hard to call. Trimming took 6 bases from V and 0 from J, leaving 12 bases between them. The V gene's germline CDR1 is MNHEY and CDR2 SVGAGI. CDR3 length: 16 residues. The DNA of the CDR3 is TGTGCCAGCAGCCGAGACGGCCTCTCTGGGGCCAACGTCCTGACTTTC. It yields the protein CASSRDGLSGANVLTF.

This clonotype was seen more than once but under ten times. The rearrangement links TRBV12-3 or TRBV12-4 to TRBJ2-5, with D hard to call. The CDR3 is made up of 15 amino acids. Trimming left V 5 bases short and J 5 bases short, with 18 bases between. CDR3 sequence (DNA): TGTGCCAGCAGTCTCCGGGTCCTCGTTTGGGAGACCCAGTACTTC. Residues: CASSLRVLVWETQYF.

This clonotype showed up just a few times. This chain connects TRBV6-2 or TRBV6-3 to TRBJ2-7, with TRBD1 matching over 8 bases. Germline CDR1 is MNHEY and CDR2 is SVGEGT. CDR3 length equals 14 residues. V lost 6 bases and J lost 2; bases outside the gene matches: 6. CDR3 protein: CASREDRAAYEQYF. DNA of the CDR3: TGTGCCAGCAGGGAGGACAGGGCGGCCTACGAGCAGTACTTC.